The clone carrying this T cell receptor (beta chain) was recorded at least ten times. Its antigen is still unknown. Libraries of TCR beta came from iRepertoire HTBI primers plus Arm-PCR of CDR3 regions. TCRdb independently ran MiXCR on the multiplex PCR reads; one entry per CDR3 protein. The table records 250,000 to 300,000 distinct CDR3 sequences, approximately 18% of them present only once. Stated time point: newly diagnosed GD, antithyroid drugs for less than 3 months. Scientists built the TCR library using RNA that was extracted from PBMCs. The authors drew approximately 9 milliliters of peripheral blood into EDTA tubes. This specimen comes from a study of regulatory T cells in long-lasting Graves disease. V lost 4 bases, J lost 1 base, and 13 bases lay in between. Germline loops: CDR1 MNHEY, CDR2 SVGEGT. The CDR3 is 15 amino acids. Findings and caveats of the study: There were preferences for TRBV28, TRBJ1-2 and TRBJ2-5 in persistent disease.

The same sample was also studied in work on T cells in Graves' hyperthyroidism and ophthalmopathy. As that study records: When ophthalmopathy did not progress within 18 months, Graves' hyperthyroidism was considered stable.

The chain is built from TRBV6-2 or TRBV6-3 and TRBJ1-2, with a tentative D call TRBD1 (6 bases). The sequenced sample was peripheral blood mononuclear cells (PBMCs), obtained at new diagnosis, from a patient treated with antithyroid drugs. The sequence came from a woman in her twenties or thirties with Graves disease. In nucleotides, the CDR3 is TGTGCCAGCAGTTTCACGACAGGTTTTAACTATGGCTACACCTTC. Translating it yields CASSFTTGFNYGYTF.